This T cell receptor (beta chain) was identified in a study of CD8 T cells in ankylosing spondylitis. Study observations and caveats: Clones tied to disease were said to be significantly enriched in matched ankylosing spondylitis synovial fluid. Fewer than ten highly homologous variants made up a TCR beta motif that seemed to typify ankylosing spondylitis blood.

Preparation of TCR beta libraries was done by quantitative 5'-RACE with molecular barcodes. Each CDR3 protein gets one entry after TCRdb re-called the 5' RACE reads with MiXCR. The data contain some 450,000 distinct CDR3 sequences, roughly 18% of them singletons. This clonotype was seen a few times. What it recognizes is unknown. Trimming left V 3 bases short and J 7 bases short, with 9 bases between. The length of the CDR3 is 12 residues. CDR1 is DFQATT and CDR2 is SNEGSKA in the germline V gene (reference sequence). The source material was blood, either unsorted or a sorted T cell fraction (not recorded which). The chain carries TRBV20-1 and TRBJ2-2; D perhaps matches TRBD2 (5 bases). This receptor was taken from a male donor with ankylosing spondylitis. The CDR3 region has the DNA TGCAGTGCTAGTCTAGCCGGCGGGGAGCTGTTTTTT. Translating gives CSASLAGGELFF.